This record covers a single T cell receptor (beta chain). In the authors' methods: Amplifying reference gene primers gave estimates of nucleated cell counts. Assay: immunoSEQ multiplex PCR; the TCRdb copy retains only in-frame clones and omits some. D and trimming were read from the DNA, whereas the V and J calls and clone size are those reported in that table. This table has about 59,000 clones, less than 85% appearing once. The sample is drawn from a study of blood T cell repertoires in COVID-19. In the study overall: Sites in the United States, Italy and Spain provided acute and convalescent COVID-19 samples. Nucleic acid was either cDNA or gDNA, and it came from T cells, B-cell-depleted T cells, or PBMCs.

Specimen: peripheral blood. The origin of this receptor is a woman in her 70s with acute or convalescent COVID-19.

The DNA of the CDR3 is TGTGCTAGTGGTTCCGGGGGGGCCCTCAGAAGGAATGAGCAGTTCTTC. Protein: CASGSGGALRRNEQFF. This chain links TRBV12-5 with TRBJ2-1, with 8 bases aligning to TRBD2. This CDR3 contains 16 residues. V was pared by 4 bases and J by 7 bases, with 12 bases of the junction left unmatched. Per the germline V gene, CDR1 is LGHNT and CDR2 is FRNRAP.